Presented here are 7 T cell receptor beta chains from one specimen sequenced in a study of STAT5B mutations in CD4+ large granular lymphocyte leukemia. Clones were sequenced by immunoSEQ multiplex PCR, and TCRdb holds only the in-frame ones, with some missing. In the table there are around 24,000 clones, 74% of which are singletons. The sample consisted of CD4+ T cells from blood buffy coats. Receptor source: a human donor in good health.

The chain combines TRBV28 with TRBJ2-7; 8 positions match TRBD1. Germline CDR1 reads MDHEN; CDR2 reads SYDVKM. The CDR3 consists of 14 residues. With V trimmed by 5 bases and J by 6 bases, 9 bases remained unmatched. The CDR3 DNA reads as TGTGCCAGCAGTCAACCCGGACAGGGAGGCGAGCAGTACTTC. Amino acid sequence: CASSQPGQGGEQYF.

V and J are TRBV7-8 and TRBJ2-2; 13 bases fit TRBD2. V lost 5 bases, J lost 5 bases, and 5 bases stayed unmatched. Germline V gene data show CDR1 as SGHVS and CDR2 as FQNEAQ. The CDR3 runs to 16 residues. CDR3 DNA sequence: TGTGCCAGCAGCGGCCGACTAGCGGGGGGAACCGGGGAGCTGTTTTTT. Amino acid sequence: CASSGRLAGGTGELFF.

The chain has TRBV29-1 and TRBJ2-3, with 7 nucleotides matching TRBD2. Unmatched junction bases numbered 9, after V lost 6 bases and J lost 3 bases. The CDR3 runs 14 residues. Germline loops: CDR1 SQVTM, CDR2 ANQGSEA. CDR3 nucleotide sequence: TGCAGCGTAGCACTAGCGTTCCAAACAGATACGCAGTATTTT. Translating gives CSVALAFQTDTQYF.

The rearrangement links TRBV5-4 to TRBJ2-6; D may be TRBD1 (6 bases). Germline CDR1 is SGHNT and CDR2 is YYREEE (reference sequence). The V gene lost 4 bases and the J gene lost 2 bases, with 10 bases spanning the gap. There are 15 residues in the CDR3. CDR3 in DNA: TGTGCCAGCAGCGCCGGGACAACTGGGGCCAACGTCCTGACTTTC. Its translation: CASSAGTTGANVLTF.

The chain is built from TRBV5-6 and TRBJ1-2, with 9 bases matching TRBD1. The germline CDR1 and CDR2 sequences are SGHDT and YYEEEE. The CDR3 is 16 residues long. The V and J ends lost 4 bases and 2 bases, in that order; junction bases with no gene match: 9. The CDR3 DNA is TGTGCCAGCAGCACCGGGACAGGGTTCCTAAACTATGGCTACACCTTC. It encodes CASSTGTGFLNYGYTF.

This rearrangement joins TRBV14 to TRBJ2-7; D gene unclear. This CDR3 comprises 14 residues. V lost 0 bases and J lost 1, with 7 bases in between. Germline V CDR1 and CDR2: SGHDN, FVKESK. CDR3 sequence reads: CASSQDLVSYEQYF. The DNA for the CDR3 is TGTGCCAGCAGCCAAGATCTTGTATCCTACGAGCAGTACTTC.

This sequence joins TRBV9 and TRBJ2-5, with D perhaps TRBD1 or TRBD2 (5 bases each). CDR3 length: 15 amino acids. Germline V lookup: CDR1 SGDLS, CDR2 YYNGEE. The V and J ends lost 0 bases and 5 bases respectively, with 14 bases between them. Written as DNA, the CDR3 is TGTGCCAGCAGCGTAGAAGCCCGGGGACGGGAGACCCAGTACTTC. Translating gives CASSVEARGRETQYF. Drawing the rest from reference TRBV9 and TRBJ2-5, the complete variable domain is DSGVTQTPKHLITATGQRVTLRCSPRSGDLSVYWYQQSLDQGLQFLIQYYNGEERAKGNILERFSAQQFPDLHSELNLSSLELGDSALYFCASSVEARGRETQYFGPGTRLLVL.